The source of this T cell receptor beta chain is a study of Ad26.COV2.S vaccination and SARS-CoV-2 variants. Background on the study: Doses of Ad26.COV2.S were injected into muscle once or twice, 56 days apart. General observations from the study: Measures of TCR breadth and depth may have fallen short of total T cell responses. Measurement of non-spike TCR breadth gave similar results in vaccine and placebo recipients.

Remarks on this clone: Antigen specificity is unknown.

The treatment was: 19 received Ad26.COV2.S at low or high dose, single or two shots; 5 received placebo; per-sample allocation not given. All samples were drawn on day 63, counting from the first vaccine or placebo injection. The sample came from a Boston adult aged 18-55 years. Here immunoSEQ multiplex PCR was the method, and the copy in TCRdb shows in-frame clones only, minus some. The sample yields about 480,000 clones, around nine tenths seen once. The input for sequencing was peripheral blood, taken in a trial of Ad26.COV2.S vaccine versus placebo. The sequence came from a person between 18 and 60 years old who received the Ad26.COV2.S COVID-19 vaccine or a placebo.

This CDR3 is CASSKVGNNEQFF. The DNA for the CDR3 is TGTGCCAGCAGCAAAGTGGGCAACAATGAGCAGTTCTTC. The chain carries TRBV9 and TRBJ2-1; D remains ambiguous. Germline CDR1 and CDR2: SGDLS and YYNGEE. V was pared by 4 bases and J by 5 bases, with 10 bases between. The CDR3 extends over 13 amino acids.